These 20 T cell receptor beta chains came from one sample sequenced in a study of cytomegalovirus exposure and HLA in healthy donors. PCR used 60 Vbeta primers and 13 Jbeta primers. TCRdb's table, derived via immunoSEQ multiplex PCR, lists solely in-frame clones and lacks some. This sample has roughly 97,000 clones, with approximately 80% found just once. Sequenced: PBMCs. The receptors come from a woman younger than 30 in good health and CMV-seropositive.

V is TRBV7-8 and J is TRBJ2-5, with 7 bases that match TRBD2. The tail of the sequence fits TRBJ2-7 better, so the J call may be wrong. CDR1 and CDR2 (germline): SGHVS, FQNEAQ. The CDR3 loop spans 15 amino acids. As DNA, the CDR3 is TGTGCCAGCAGCTTATCGCGCGGGAGTACCTACGAGCAGTACTTC. It translates to CASSLSRGSTYEQYF.

The rearrangement uses TRBV27 and TRBJ2-1; D is perhaps TRBD2 (6 bases). There are 13 residues in the CDR3. Trimming took off 6 bases at V and 7 bases at J, with 13 bases between the two ends. The germline V gene encodes CDR1 MNHEY and CDR2 SMNVEV (reference sequence). This chain's CDR3 is CASRGLNLNEQFF. The CDR3, as DNA: TGTGCCAGCAGAGGACTAAACCTTAATGAGCAGTTCTTC.

The chain combines TRBV6-4 with TRBJ2-3; D possibly corresponds to TRBD2 (7 bases). The CDR3 length is 15 residues. V was trimmed by 2 bases and J by 0 bases, leaving 9 bases between them. Germline assignment: CDR1 MRHNA and CDR2 SNTAGT. CDR3 residues: CASSDEGGSTDTQYF. CDR3 bases: TGTGCCAGCAGTGACGAGGGGGGGAGCACAGATACGCAGTATTTT.

The sample holds a few counts of this clone. The chain links TRBV7-3 to TRBJ1-1; TRBD1 might be the D (5 bases). The V gene lost 3 bases and the J gene lost 4 bases, with 9 bases spanning the gap. CDR1 and CDR2 (germline): SGHTA, FQGTGA. The CDR3 has 13 amino acids. The CDR3: CASSFGAPTEAFF. DNA for the CDR3: TGTGCCAGCAGCTTTGGGGCCCCCACTGAAGCTTTCTTT.

The V call is TRBV4-1, the J call TRBJ2-5, with TRBD2 identical over 8 bases. CDR1 and CDR2 from the germline V gene are MGHRA and YSYEKL. This CDR3 has 17 amino acids. V trimming: 6 bases; J trimming: 4 bases; junction bases outside the gene matches: 16. The CDR3 is CASSSTGLSGSRETQYF. In DNA form, the CDR3 reads TGCGCCAGCAGTTCAACAGGGCTAAGCGGGAGTCGAGAGACCCAGTACTTC.

The chain combines TRBV25-1 with TRBJ2-2; 7 bases are shared with TRBD1. The germline CDR1 and CDR2 sequences are MGHDK and SYGVNS. V shed 7 bases and J 0 bases; nucleotides not matched to a gene: 2. The CDR3 consists of 14 residues. CDR3 in DNA: TGTGCCAGCACAGGGACAGCGAACACCGGGGAGCTGTTTTTT. It translates to CASTGTANTGELFF.

V is TRBV4-2 and J is TRBJ1-2, with 11 bases that match TRBD1. Germline V gene sequence: CDR1 LGHNA, CDR2 YNFKEQ. CDR3 length equals 15 residues. The ends lost 1 base at V and 7 bases at J; junction bases unmatched: 5. The CDR3 reads CASSQGTGGGFGYTF. The DNA of the CDR3 is TGTGCCAGCAGCCAAGGGACAGGGGGCGGGTTTGGCTACACCTTC.

The gene calls are TRBV15 and TRBJ1-2; possibly TRBD1 for D (6 bases). The germline CDR1 and CDR2 sequences are LNHNV and YYDKDF (reference sequence). Trimming left V 0 bases short and J 8 bases short, with 19 bases between. This CDR3 is built from 16 residues. In nucleotides, the CDR3 is TGTGCCACCAGCAGAGATCGCATTGGGGGCAGTGGAGGCTACACCTTC. This translates into CATSRDRIGGSGGYTF.

V is TRBV5-5 and J is TRBJ1-1; D unclear. V was trimmed by 6 bases and J by 6 bases, leaving 21 bases between them. The CDR3 totals 15 residues. From germline, CDR1 is SGHKS and CDR2 YYEKEE (reference sequence). Here the CDR3 DNA reads TGTGCCAGCATCCACATGGCGGGCTCCTGGGCTGAAGCTTTCTTT. Translated: CASIHMAGSWAEAFF.

This clone was picked up one time. V and J are TRBV5-1 and TRBJ2-1; perhaps TRBD1 as D (6 bases). Germline assignment: CDR1 SGHRS and CDR2 YFSETQ. The CDR3 totals 15 residues. V gave up 0 bases and J gave up 10 bases, with 17 bases separating them. CDR3 loop: CASSLGGQTAREQFF. The CDR3 bases are TGCGCCAGCAGCTTGGGTGGACAGACTGCAAGGGAGCAGTTCTTC.

V and J are TRBV21-1 and TRBJ1-1; TRBD1, the table's D call, lacks a check against the DNA. TRBV21-1 constitutes a pseudogene. This CDR3 comprises 13 residues. CDR3: CASSKDRNTEAFF. As DNA, the CDR3 is TGTGCCAGCAGCAAAGACAGGAACACTGAAGCTTTCTTT.

The CDR3 reads CASSYSIEGLREGYTF. Here the CDR3 DNA reads TGTGCCAGCAGTTACTCGATCGAGGGTCTCCGGGAAGGCTACACCTTC. This chain links TRBV6-5 with TRBJ1-2; D not resolved. This CDR3 contains 16 residues. The germline CDR1 and CDR2 sequences are MNHEY and SVGAGI. The V and J ends lost 0 bases and 8 bases respectively, with 19 bases between them.

This clone turned up a few times. V is TRBV2 and J is TRBJ1-2, with a weak D call TRBD1 (5 bases). Germline V CDR1 and CDR2: SNHLY, FYNNEI. The CDR3 totals 14 residues. V lost 6 bases to trimming and J lost 4 bases, with 15 bases between them. The CDR3 DNA follows: TGTGCCAGCAGAAGGACGGAGGGGAGCTATGGCTACACCTTC. Its protein is CASRRTEGSYGYTF. The full variable domain, with the rest looked up from reference TRBV2 and TRBJ1-2, is EPEVTQTPSHQVTQMGQEVILRCVPISNHLYFYWYRQILGQKVEFLVSFYNNEISEKSEIFDDQFSVERPDGSNFTLKIRSTKLEDSAMYFCASRRTEGSYGYTFGSGTRLTVV.

This chain joins TRBV9 and TRBJ1-3, with unresolved D. From germline, CDR1 is SGDLS and CDR2 YYNGEE. With 2 bases removed from V and 3 bases from J, the gap between germline ends came to 9 bases. CDR3 size: 14 residues. CDR3 amino acids: CASSVAGFGNTIYF. The CDR3 nucleotides read TGTGCCAGCAGCGTCGCGGGATTTGGAAACACCATATATTTT.

The chain joins TRBV7-2 to TRBJ2-7, with 9 bases matching TRBD1. This CDR3 has 14 residues. Germline V CDR1 and CDR2: SGHTA, FQGNSA. V shed 6 bases, J shed 3 bases, and the junction held 6 bases outside the gene matches. The CDR3 sequence: CASRVQGAYYEQYF. The CDR3 DNA reads TGTGCCAGCAGGGTACAGGGGGCATACTACGAGCAGTACTTC.

The V gene is TRBV6-5, the J gene TRBJ1-4, with TRBD1 as a possible D gene (5 bases). The CDR3 runs 16 residues. Germline-derived CDR1 and CDR2 are MNHEY and SVGAGI. V lost 4 bases and J lost 3, with 15 bases in between. DNA for the CDR3: TGTGCCAGCAGTTCCCTTACAGGATCTCCTAATGAAAAACTGTTTTTT. The encoded protein is CASSSLTGSPNEKLFF.

This chain links TRBV18 with TRBJ1-1; tentatively, D is TRBD1 (5 bases). Germline V gives CDR1 KGHSH, CDR2 LQKENI. V lost 2 bases and J 2 bases, leaving 18 bases between the germline ends. The CDR3 covers 17 residues. The CDR3 region has the DNA TGTGCCAGCTCACCAGAACGAAAGGGGTCGGGCAACACTGAAGCTTTCTTT. It specifies CASSPERKGSGNTEAFF.

This chain links TRBV7-6 with TRBJ2-3, with 13 bases lining up with TRBD2. Germline values: CDR1 SGHVS, CDR2 FNYEAQ. Trimming removed 5 bases from V and 14 bases from J; junction bases left unmatched: 13. The CDR3 totals 15 residues. This CDR3 reads CASSQTSGRPSPRYF. CDR3 nucleotides: TGTGCCAGCAGCCAGACTAGCGGGAGGCCGTCACCCAGGTATTTT.

This clone was found once. V usage is TRBV28 and J usage is TRBJ1-5; D is undetermined. The germline V gene has CDR1 MDHEN and CDR2 SYDVKM. This CDR3 is 15 amino acids long. The V end lost 5 bases, the J end lost 4 bases, and 15 bases lay between the germline ends. Written as DNA, the CDR3 is TGTGCCAGCAGTACCCCCCCGGCGGGGAATCAGCCCCAGCATTTT. It codes for CASSTPPAGNQPQHF.

The CDR3 is CASSTGGYEQFF. In DNA form, the CDR3 reads TGTGCCAGCAGTACGGGGGGTTACGAGCAGTTCTTC. This chain uses TRBV6-5 with TRBJ2-1; 7 bases are shared with TRBD2. This CDR3 contains 12 residues. V lost 5 bases to trimming and J lost 10 bases; unmatched junction nucleotides: 5. Germline assignment: CDR1 MNHEY and CDR2 SVGAGI.